This entry is about one TCR beta chain. Its specificity is not known. The PCR ran on 60 Vbeta and 13 Jbeta primers. Here immunoSEQ multiplex PCR was the method, and the copy in TCRdb shows in-frame clones only, minus some. The sample records under 200,000 clones, approximately 81% being singletons. This entry comes from a study of cytomegalovirus exposure and HLA in healthy donors. About the study: Within an early data release were 80 million to 90 million unique TCRs drawn from HLA-typed donors.

V shed 5 bases and J shed 4 bases, with 9 bases lying between them. CDR1 is MDHEN and CDR2 is SYDVKM in the germline V gene. The CDR3 contains 14 residues. Regarding the study as a whole: Near-uniform donor sequencing depth was presumed by presence/absence analyses. Association of a missense DCLRE1C variant with TCR beta V- and J-gene trimming was reported in a later analysis.

The chain carries TRBV28 and TRBJ2-6; D uncertain. Material for sequencing was PBMCs. The clonotype was recovered from a woman between 50 and 59 years old in good health and CMV-seronegative. The CDR3 DNA reads TGTGCCAGCAGTACCCGAGGAGGGGCCAACGTCCTGACTTTC. Protein sequence: CASSTRGGANVLTF. Drawing the rest from reference TRBV28 and TRBJ2-6, the complete variable domain is DVKVTQSSRYLVKRTGEKVFLECVQDMDHENMFWYRQDPGLGLRLIYFSYDVKMKEKGDIPEGYSVSREKKERFSLILESASTNQTSMYLCASSTRGGANVLTFGAGSRLTVL.